This T cell receptor beta chain is from a study of OX40 agonist ivuxolimab in advanced cancers. Study-level results: Both blood CD4+ and CD8+ T cells showed clonal growth by week 6 at 0.1 to 3.0 mg/kg.

Trimming stripped 3 bases from V and 8 bases from J, with 19 bases between. This CDR3 is built from 15 residues. Per germline, CDR1 KGHSH and CDR2 LQKENI. Generated by immunoSEQ multiplex PCR, the TCRdb table keeps only in-frame clones and is missing some. The table records tens of thousands of clones, 80% of them present only once. Sampled blood was obtained at baseline, cycle 4 day 1, and cycle 7 day 1. Remarks on this clone: The antigen remains unidentified.

The receptor's source is an adult with an advanced solid tumor such as melanoma, head and neck, liver or kidney cancer. Material: CD4+ or CD8+ T cells sorted from blood, obtained in a trial of the OX40 agonist ivuxolimab. V usage is TRBV18 and J usage is TRBJ1-2; D is uncertain. CDR3 coding DNA: TGTGCCAGCTCACCTAATCCAGGTCCCATCGGGGGCTACACCTTC. The encoded protein is CASSPNPGPIGGYTF. The variable domain in full, completed from reference TRBV18 and TRBJ1-2, reads NAGVMQNPRHLVRRRGQEARLRCSPMKGHSHVYWYRQLPEEGLKFMVYLQKENIIDESGMPKERFSAEFPKEGPSILRIQQVVRGDSAAYFCASSPNPGPIGGYTFGSGTRLTVV.